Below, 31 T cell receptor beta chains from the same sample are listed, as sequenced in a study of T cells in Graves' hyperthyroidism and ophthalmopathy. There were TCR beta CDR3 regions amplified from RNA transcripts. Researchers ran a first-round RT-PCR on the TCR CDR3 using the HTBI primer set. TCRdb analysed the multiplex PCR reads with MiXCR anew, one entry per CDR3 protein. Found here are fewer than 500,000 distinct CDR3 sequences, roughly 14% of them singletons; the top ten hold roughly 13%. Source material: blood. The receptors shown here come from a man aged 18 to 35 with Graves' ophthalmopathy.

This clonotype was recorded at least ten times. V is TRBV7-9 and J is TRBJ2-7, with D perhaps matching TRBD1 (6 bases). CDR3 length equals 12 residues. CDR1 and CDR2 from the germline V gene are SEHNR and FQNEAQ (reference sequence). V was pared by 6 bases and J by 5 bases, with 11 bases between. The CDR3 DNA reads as TGTGCCAGCAGGGGGGCCTCAGACGAGCAGTACTTC. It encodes CASRGASDEQYF.

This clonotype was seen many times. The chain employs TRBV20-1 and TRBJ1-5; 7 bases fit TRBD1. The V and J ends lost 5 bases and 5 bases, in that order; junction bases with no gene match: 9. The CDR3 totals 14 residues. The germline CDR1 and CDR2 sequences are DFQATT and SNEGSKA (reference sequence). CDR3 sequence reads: CSAWDSGGDQPQHF. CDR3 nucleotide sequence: TGCAGTGCTTGGGACAGTGGAGGCGATCAGCCCCAGCATTTT.

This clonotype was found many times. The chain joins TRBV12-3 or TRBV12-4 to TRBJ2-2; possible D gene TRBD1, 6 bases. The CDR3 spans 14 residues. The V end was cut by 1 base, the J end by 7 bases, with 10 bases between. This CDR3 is CASSLGAGVGELFF. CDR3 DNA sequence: TGTGCCAGCAGTTTAGGGGCAGGGGTCGGGGAGCTGTTTTTT.

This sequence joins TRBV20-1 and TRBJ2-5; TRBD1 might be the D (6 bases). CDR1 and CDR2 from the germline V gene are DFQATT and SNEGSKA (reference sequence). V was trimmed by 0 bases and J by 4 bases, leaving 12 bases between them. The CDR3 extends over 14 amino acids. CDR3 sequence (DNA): TGCAGTGCTAGAGATCGGTCAGGGGTAGAGACCCAGTACTTC. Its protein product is CSARDRSGVETQYF.

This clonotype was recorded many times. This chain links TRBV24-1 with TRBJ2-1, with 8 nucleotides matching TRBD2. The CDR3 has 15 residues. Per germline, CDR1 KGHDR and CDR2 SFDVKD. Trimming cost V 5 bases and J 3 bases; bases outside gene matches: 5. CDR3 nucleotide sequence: TGTGCCACCAGTGTCAGCGGGGGAAGCTACAATGAGCAGTTCTTC. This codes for CATSVSGGSYNEQFF.

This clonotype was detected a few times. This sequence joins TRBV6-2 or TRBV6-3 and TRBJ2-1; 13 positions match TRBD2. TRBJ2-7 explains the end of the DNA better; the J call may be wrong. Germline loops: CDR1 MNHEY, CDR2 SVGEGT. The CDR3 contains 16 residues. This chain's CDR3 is CASNLLAGGPYNEQYF. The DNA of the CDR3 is TGTGCCAGCAACTTACTAGCGGGAGGGCCTTACAATGAGCAGTACTTC.

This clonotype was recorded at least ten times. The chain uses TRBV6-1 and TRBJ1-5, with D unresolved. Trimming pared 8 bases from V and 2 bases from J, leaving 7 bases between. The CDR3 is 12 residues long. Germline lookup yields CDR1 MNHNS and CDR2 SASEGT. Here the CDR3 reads CASEGRNQPQHF. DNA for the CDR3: TGTGCCAGCGAGGGTCGCAATCAGCCCCAGCATTTT.

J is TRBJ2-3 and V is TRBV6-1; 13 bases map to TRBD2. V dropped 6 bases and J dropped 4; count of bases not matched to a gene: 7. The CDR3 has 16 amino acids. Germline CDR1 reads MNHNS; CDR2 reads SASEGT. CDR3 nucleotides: TGTGCCAGCAGAACGGGACTAGCGGGACGCCCAGATACGCAGTATTTT. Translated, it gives CASRTGLAGRPDTQYF.

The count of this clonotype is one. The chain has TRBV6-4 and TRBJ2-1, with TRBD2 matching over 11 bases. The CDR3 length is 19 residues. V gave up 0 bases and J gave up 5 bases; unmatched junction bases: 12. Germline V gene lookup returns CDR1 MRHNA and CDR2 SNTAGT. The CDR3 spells CASSDSLGSGREINNEQFF. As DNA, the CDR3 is TGTGCCAGCAGTGACTCGCTGGGTAGCGGGAGGGAAATTAACAATGAGCAGTTCTTC.

The DNA for the CDR3 is TGTGCCAGCAGTCACCTGAACCCGAGACTAGCGGGGTTCGGGGATACGCAGTATTTT. It encodes CASSHLNPRLAGFGDTQYF. This chain uses TRBV6-2 or TRBV6-3 with TRBJ2-3; 11 bases are a match to TRBD2. This CDR3 comprises 19 residues. Losses at the gene ends were 5 bases for V and 6 bases for J; bases not matched to a gene: 19. Germline assignment: CDR1 MNHEY and CDR2 SVGEGT.

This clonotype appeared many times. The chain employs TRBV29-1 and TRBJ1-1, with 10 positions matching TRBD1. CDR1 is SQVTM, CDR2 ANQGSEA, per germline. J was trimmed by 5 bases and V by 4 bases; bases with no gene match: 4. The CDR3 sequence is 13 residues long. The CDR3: CSVGQGARTEAFF. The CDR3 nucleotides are TGCAGCGTTGGACAGGGGGCGCGGACTGAAGCTTTCTTT. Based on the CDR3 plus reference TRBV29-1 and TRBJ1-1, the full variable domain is SAVISQKPSRDICQRGTSLTIQCQVDSQVTMMFWYRQQPGQSLTLIATANQGSEATYESGFVIDKFPISRPNLTFSTLTVSNMSPEDSSIYLCSVGQGARTEAFFGQGTRLTVV.

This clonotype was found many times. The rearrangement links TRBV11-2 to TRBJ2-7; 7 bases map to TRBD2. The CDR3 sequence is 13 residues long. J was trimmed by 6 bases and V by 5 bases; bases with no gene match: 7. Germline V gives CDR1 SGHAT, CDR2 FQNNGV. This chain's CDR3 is CASSPQGGSEQYF. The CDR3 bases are TGTGCCAGCAGCCCCCAGGGAGGGAGCGAGCAGTACTTC. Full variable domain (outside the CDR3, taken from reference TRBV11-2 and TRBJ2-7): EAGVAQSPRYKIIEKRQSVAFWCNPISGHATLYWYQQILGQGPKLLIQFQNNGVVDDSQLPKDRFSAERLKGVDSTLKIQPAKLEDSAVYLCASSPQGGSEQYFGPGTRLTVT.

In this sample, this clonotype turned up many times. CDR3 DNA: TGCGCCAGCAGCGCAGTTCAGGGACGGATATTAGGATCCTACAATGAGCAGTTCTTC. This translates into CASSAVQGRILGSYNEQFF. This chain uses TRBV5-1 with TRBJ2-1; D may be TRBD1 or TRBD2 (5 bases each). V was trimmed by 4 bases and J by 1 base, leaving 24 bases between them. The CDR3 runs 19 residues. Germline CDR1 SGHRS, CDR2 YFSETQ.

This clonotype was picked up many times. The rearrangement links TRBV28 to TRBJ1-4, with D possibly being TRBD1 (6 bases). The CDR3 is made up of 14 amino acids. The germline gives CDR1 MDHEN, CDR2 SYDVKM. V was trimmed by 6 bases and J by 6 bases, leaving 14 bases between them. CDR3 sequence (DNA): TGTGCCAGCAGGGAAACAGGGCTAGATGAAAAACTGTTTTTT. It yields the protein CASRETGLDEKLFF. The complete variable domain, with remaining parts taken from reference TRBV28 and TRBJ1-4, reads DVKVTQSSRYLVKRTGEKVFLECVQDMDHENMFWYRQDPGLGLRLIYFSYDVKMKEKGDIPEGYSVSREKKERFSLILESASTNQTSMYLCASRETGLDEKLFFGSGTQLSVL.

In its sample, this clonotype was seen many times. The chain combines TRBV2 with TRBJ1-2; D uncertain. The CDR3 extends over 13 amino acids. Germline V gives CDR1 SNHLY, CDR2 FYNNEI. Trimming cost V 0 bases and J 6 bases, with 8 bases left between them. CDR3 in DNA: TGTGCCAGCAGTGAAGCTCCCCCCGATGGCTACACCTTC. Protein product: CASSEAPPDGYTF. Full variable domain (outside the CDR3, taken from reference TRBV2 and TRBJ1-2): EPEVTQTPSHQVTQMGQEVILRCVPISNHLYFYWYRQILGQKVEFLVSFYNNEISEKSEIFDDQFSVERPDGSNFTLKIRSTKLEDSAMYFCASSEAPPDGYTFGSGTRLTVV.

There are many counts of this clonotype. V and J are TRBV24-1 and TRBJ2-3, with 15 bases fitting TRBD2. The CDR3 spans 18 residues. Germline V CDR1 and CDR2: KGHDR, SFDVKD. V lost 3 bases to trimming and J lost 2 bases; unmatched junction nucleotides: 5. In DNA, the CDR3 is TGTGCCACCAGTGATCACGGGACTAGCGGGGGGAACACAGATACGCAGTATTTT. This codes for CATSDHGTSGGNTDTQYF.

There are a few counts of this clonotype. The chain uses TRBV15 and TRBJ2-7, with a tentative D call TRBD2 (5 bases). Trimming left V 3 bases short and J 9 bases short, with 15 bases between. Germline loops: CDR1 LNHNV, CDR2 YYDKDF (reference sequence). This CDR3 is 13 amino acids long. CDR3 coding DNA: TGTGCCACCAGCAGTTCCAGGCTACGGGGGCAGTACTTC. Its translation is CATSSSRLRGQYF.

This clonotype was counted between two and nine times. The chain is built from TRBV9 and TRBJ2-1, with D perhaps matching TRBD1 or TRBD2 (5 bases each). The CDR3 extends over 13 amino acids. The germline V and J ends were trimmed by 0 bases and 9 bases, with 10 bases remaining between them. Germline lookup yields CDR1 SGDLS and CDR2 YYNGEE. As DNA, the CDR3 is TGTGCCAGCAGCGTAGCTAACGGGGCTGAGCAGTTCTTC. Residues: CASSVANGAEQFF.

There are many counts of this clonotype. The CDR3 spells CASSLGTGAFSDTQYF. In DNA, the CDR3 is TGTGCCAGCAGCTTAGGGACAGGGGCTTTCTCAGATACGCAGTATTTT. The gene calls are TRBV7-3 and TRBJ2-3; the match to TRBD1 covers 10 bases. CDR1 is SGHTA, CDR2 FQGTGA, per germline. With 2 bases clipped from V and 4 bases from J, the junction kept 6 bases outside the gene matches. The CDR3 is 16 amino acids.

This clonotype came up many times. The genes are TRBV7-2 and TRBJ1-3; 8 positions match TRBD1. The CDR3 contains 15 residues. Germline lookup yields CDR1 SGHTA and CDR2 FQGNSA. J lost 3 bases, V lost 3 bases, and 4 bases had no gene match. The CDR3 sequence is CASSLGRGLGNTIYF. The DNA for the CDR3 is TGTGCCAGCAGCTTGGGCAGGGGGCTTGGAAACACCATATATTTT.

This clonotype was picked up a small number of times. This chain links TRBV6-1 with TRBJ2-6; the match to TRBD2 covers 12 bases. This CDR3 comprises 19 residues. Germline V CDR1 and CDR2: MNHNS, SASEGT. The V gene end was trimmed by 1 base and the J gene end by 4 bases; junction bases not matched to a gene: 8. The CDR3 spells CASSEEVTSGSGGANVLTF. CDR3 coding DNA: TGTGCCAGCAGTGAAGAAGTGACTAGCGGGAGTGGGGGGGCCAACGTCCTGACTTTC.

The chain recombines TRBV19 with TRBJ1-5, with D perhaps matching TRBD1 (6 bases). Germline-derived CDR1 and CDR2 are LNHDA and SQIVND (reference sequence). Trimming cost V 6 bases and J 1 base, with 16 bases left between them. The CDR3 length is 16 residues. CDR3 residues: CASRPTGMISNQPQHF. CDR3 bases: TGTGCCAGTAGGCCTACAGGGATGATAAGCAATCAGCCCCAGCATTTT.

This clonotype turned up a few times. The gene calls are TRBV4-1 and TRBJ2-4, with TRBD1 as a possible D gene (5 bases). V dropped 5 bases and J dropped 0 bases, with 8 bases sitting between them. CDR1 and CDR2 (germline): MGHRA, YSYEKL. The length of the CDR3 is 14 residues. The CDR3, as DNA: TGCGCCAGCAGCGTAGGGGTAGCCAAAAACATTCAGTACTTC. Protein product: CASSVGVAKNIQYF.

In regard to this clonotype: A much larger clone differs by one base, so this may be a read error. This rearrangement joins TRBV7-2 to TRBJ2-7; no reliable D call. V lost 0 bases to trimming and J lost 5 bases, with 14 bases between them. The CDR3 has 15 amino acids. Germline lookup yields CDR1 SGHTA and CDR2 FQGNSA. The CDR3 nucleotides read TGTGCCAGCAGCTTAGCCCCGCTTCGATTCCACGAGCAGTACTTC. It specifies CASSLAPLRFHEQYF.

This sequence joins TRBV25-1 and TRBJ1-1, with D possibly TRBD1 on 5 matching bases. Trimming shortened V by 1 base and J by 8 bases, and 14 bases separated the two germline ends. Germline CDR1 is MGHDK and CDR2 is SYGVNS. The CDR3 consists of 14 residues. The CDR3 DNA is TGTGCCAGCAGTGAATGGGCAGGGACGGCCGAAGCTTTCTTT. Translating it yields CASSEWAGTAEAFF.

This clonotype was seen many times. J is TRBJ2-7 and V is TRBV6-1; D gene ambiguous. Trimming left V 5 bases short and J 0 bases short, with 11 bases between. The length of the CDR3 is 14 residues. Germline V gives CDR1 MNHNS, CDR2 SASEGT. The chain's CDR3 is CASSFAGHSYEQYF. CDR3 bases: TGTGCCAGCAGTTTTGCCGGGCACTCCTACGAGCAGTACTTC.

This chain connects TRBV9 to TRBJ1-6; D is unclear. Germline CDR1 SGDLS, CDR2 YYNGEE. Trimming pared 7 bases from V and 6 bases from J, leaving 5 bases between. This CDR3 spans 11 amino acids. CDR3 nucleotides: TGTGCCAGCGGAACTAATTCACCCCTCCACTTT. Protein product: CASGTNSPLHF.

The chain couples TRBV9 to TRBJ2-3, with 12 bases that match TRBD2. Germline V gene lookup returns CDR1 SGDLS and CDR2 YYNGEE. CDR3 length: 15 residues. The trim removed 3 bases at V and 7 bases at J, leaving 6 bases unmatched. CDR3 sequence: CASSGVGLAGYTQYF. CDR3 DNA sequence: TGTGCCAGCAGCGGGGTGGGACTAGCGGGCTATACGCAGTATTTT.

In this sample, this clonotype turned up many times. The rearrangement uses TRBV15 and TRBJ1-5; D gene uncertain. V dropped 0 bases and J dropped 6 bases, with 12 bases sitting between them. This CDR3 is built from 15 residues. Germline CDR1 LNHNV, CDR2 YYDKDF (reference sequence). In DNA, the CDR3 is TGTGCCACCAGCAGAGAGAAGGCGCGGGGTCAGCCCCAGCATTTT. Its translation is CATSREKARGQPQHF.

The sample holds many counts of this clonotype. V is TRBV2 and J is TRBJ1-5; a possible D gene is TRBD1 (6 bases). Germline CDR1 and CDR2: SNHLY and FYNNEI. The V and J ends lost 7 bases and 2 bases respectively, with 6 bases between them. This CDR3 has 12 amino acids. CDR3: CASNRGNQPQHF. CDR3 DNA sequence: TGTGCCAGCAACAGGGGCAATCAGCCCCAGCATTTT.

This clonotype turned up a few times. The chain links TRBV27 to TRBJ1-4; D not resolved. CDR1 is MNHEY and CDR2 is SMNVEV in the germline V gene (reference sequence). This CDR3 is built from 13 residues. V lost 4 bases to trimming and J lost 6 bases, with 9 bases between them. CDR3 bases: TGTGCCAGCAGTTACACCAGATATGAAAAACTGTTTTTT. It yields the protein CASSYTRYEKLFF.